This note documents a single T cell receptor (beta chain) sequence. Its antigen is still unknown. These data belong to a study of OX40 agonist ivuxolimab in advanced cancers. Overall study context: Dose-escalation patients had hepatocellular carcinoma, melanoma, renal cell or head and neck cancer.

TCRdb's table, derived via immunoSEQ multiplex PCR, lists solely in-frame clones and lacks some. Of approximately 70,000 clones listed, around nine tenths were seen once; the top ten hold about 5.5%. Patients were excluded for autoimmune disease history or systemic immunosuppression. J lost 8 bases, V lost 5 bases, and 15 bases had no gene match. The CDR3 consists of 16 residues. Germline V gene data show CDR1 as MDHEN and CDR2 as SYDVKM. Findings and limits, study-wide: Researchers did not establish what antigens the expanded peripheral T cells target. Fewer expanded clones were found on average in CD4+ than in CD8+ T cells.

The V and J genes are TRBV28 and TRBJ2-1; 7 bases agree with TRBD2. The sample was CD4+ or CD8+ T cells sorted from blood, taken in a trial of the OX40 agonist ivuxolimab. The sequence derives from an adult with an advanced solid tumor such as melanoma, head and neck, liver or kidney cancer. CDR3 residues: CASSPIRLGRGDEQFF. CDR3 DNA sequence: TGTGCCAGCAGTCCTATCCGACTAGGCCGGGGGGATGAGCAGTTCTTC.